This T cell receptor (beta chain) stems from a study of T cells in localized non-small cell lung cancer. Germline V gene data show CDR1 as MNHGY and CDR2 as SAAAGT. The CDR3 sequence is 20 residues long. V lost 0 bases to trimming and J lost 6 bases, with 26 bases between them. Profiling relied on immunoSEQ multiplex PCR, and the TCRdb table lists in-frame clones only, not all of them. The table has roughly 1,600 clones, roughly a quarter seen once. Comment on this clone: Its matching antigen is unknown.

Study-wide points: Investigators sequenced only a single tumor region, leaving heterogeneity possible. Maximal T cell clonality occurred in uninvolved adjacent lung, with tumor ranking below it. When the top 100 tumor clones were examined, a median about 60 of them also appeared in the adjacent lung, which was paired and uninvolved. Those with higher blood T cell density had longer overall survival.

The receptor's source is a female donor of 60 years or more with stage II lung adenocarcinoma. This material consisted of lung tumor tissue, taken before any cancer treatment. The chain recombines TRBV6-8 with TRBJ2-2; D possibly corresponds to TRBD1 (6 bases). This CDR3 reads CASSYSSRTASFAPSGELFF. Here the CDR3 DNA reads TGTGCCAGCAGTTACTCGTCCAGGACAGCGTCTTTTGCCCCCTCCGGGGAGCTGTTTTTT.